This passage covers 16 T cell receptor beta chains from one sample sequenced in a study of blood T cell repertoires in COVID-19. Sequencing was performed with immunoSEQ multiplex PCR; in TCRdb, only in-frame clones are kept and a portion is missing. This sample has about 220,000 clones, with 70% to 85% found just once. Sequencing input: peripheral blood. These receptors came from a man aged 50 to 59 with active or convalescent COVID-19.

The CDR3: CASSDNGSSYEQYV. The CDR3 nucleotides read TGTGCCAGCAGTGATAACGGGAGCTCCTACGAGCAGTACGTC. V usage is TRBV6-1 and J usage is TRBJ2-7; possible D gene TRBD2, 6 bases. The germline gives CDR1 MNHNS, CDR2 SASEGT. V lost 3 bases to trimming and J lost 0 bases, with 9 bases between them. The CDR3 contains 14 residues.

This clone was seen more than once but under ten times. Other DNA sequences in this sample translate to the same CDR3. The V gene is TRBV2, the J gene TRBJ1-1, with 7 nucleotides matching TRBD1. The length of the CDR3 is 13 residues. The germline V gene has CDR1 SNHLY and CDR2 FYNNEI. V shed 4 bases, J shed 2 bases, and the junction held 1 base outside the gene matches. This chain's CDR3 is CASSGQGNTEAFF. For the CDR3, the DNA is TGTGCCAGCAGTGGACAGGGAAACACTGAAGCTTTCTTT.

This clone was observed at least ten times. The rearrangement joins TRBV2 to TRBJ1-2; TRBD1 matches at 7 bases. The germline CDR1 and CDR2 sequences are SNHLY and FYNNEI. CDR3 length: 13 amino acids. The junction had 7 bases not matched to a gene; V was cut back by 6 bases and J by 6 bases. Here the CDR3 reads CASRETGSHGYTF. CDR3 in DNA: TGTGCCAGCAGGGAGACAGGGTCCCATGGCTACACCTTC.

The chain carries TRBV27 and TRBJ1-3; the D is unclear. CDR1 MNHEY and CDR2 SMNVEV come from the germline V gene (reference sequence). This CDR3 is built from 15 residues. V was trimmed by 5 bases and J by 0 bases, leaving 11 bases between them. CDR3 coding DNA: TGTGCCAGCAGTGCCGCGTGGGCCTCTGGAAACACCATATATTTT. The encoded protein is CASSAAWASGNTIYF.

The V call is TRBV7-2, the J call TRBJ2-7, with a tentative D call TRBD2 (5 bases). The CDR3 is made up of 16 amino acids. Trimming left V 5 bases short and J 0 bases short, with 17 bases between. Germline-derived CDR1 and CDR2 are SGHTA and FQGNSA. For the CDR3, the DNA is TGTGCCAGCAGCCAATCGGACTCCAAAAGCTCCTACGAGCAGTACTTC. Translated, it gives CASSQSDSKSSYEQYF.

This rearrangement joins TRBV3-1 (or the pseudogene TRBV3-2) to TRBJ2-1; D may be TRBD2 (6 bases). Germline CDR1 and CDR2: LGHDT and YNNKEL (reference sequence). V lost 4 bases to trimming and J lost 1 base, with 14 bases between them. There are 16 residues in the CDR3. The CDR3 DNA is TGTGCCAGCAGCCGTTGGAGCGGGTCTTCCTACAATGAGCAGTTCTTC. It is translated as CASSRWSGSSYNEQFF.

Comments on this clone: The same CDR3 also results from other DNA sequences found in this sample. The chain links TRBV9 to TRBJ2-1, with 7 bases matching TRBD1. Trimming at V came to 0 bases and at J to 3 bases, leaving 3 bases not matched to a gene. The germline CDR1 and CDR2 sequences are SGDLS and YYNGEE. This CDR3 spans 15 amino acids. The CDR3 DNA is TGTGCCAGCAGCGTAGCGACAGGGAGCTACAATGAGCAGTTCTTC. Translation: CASSVATGSYNEQFF.

The chain has TRBV24-1 and TRBJ1-4; TRBD1 agrees at 9 bases. This CDR3 region has 15 residues. The V segment lost 4 bases and the J segment 8 bases; nucleotides outside the gene matches: 7. Germline V gene lookup returns CDR1 KGHDR and CDR2 SFDVKD. The CDR3 DNA sequence: TGTGCCACCAGTGACTCACAGGGGGCAGGGGAAAAACTGTTTTTT. Its translation is CATSDSQGAGEKLFF.

The V call is TRBV7-8, the J call TRBJ2-2; D gene ambiguous. V gave up 4 bases and J gave up 0 bases, with 12 bases separating them. This CDR3 comprises 16 residues. The germline V gene encodes CDR1 SGHVS and CDR2 FQNEAQ. In DNA form, the CDR3 reads TGTGCCAGCAGCTCCATGGAACAGCCGAACACCGGGGAGCTGTTTTTT. It encodes CASSSMEQPNTGELFF.

V usage is TRBV7-6 and J usage is TRBJ2-7; 10 bases align to TRBD1. CDR1 is SGHVS and CDR2 is FNYEAQ in the germline V gene. V lost 3 bases to trimming and J lost 3 bases; unmatched junction nucleotides: 5. This CDR3 is built from 15 residues. CDR3: CASSLPGTGDYEQYF. The CDR3 DNA is TGTGCCAGCAGCTTGCCCGGGACAGGGGACTACGAGCAGTACTTC.

This clone came up once. An end of the junction does not agree with germline; a read error may underlie this. The V gene is TRBV9, the J gene TRBJ2-1, with TRBD2 matching 10 bases. Germline lookup yields CDR1 SGDLS and CDR2 YYNGEE. There are 19 residues in the CDR3. The CDR3 protein is CASSVEYMVWTSGYNEQFF. In DNA form, the CDR3 reads TGCGCCAGCAGCGTAGAGTATATGGTGTGGACTAGCGGCTACAATGAGCAGTTCTTC.

The chain joins TRBV2 to TRBJ2-7, with 8 nucleotides matching TRBD1. The CDR3 is 13 residues long. Germline loops: CDR1 SNHLY, CDR2 FYNNEI. The junction had 10 bases not matched to a gene; V was cut back by 11 bases and J by 4 bases. In nucleotides, the CDR3 is TGTGCCGGGAATAGGGACAGGACATACGAGCAGTACGTC. Translated, it gives CAGNRDRTYEQYV.

The V call is TRBV28, the J call TRBJ2-1, with D possibly TRBD2 on 5 matching bases. The CDR3 is made up of 12 amino acids. Trimming took off 5 bases at V and 8 bases at J, with 10 bases between the two ends. Germline V CDR1 and CDR2: MDHEN, SYDVKM. CDR3 residues: CASSSTGYEQFF. Here the CDR3 DNA reads TGTGCCAGCAGTAGCACGGGGTATGAGCAGTTCTTC.

The chain links TRBV7-3 to TRBJ2-7, with unresolved D. CDR1 SGHTA and CDR2 FQGTGA come from the germline V gene. This CDR3 is 16 amino acids long. Trimming shortened V by 0 bases and J by 2 bases, and 14 bases separated the two germline ends. The CDR3 DNA sequence: TGTGCCAGCAGCTTAACTCCCGGTACCGACACCTACGAGCAGTACTTC. Protein: CASSLTPGTDTYEQYF.

The gene calls are TRBV24-1 and TRBJ2-5; D is uncertain. V gave up 5 bases and J gave up 0 bases, with 6 bases separating them. The germline V gene encodes CDR1 KGHDR and CDR2 SFDVKD. This CDR3 has 13 amino acids. The CDR3 coding sequence is TGTGCCACCAGTGGCCGGGACCAAGAGACCCAGTACTTC. Translating gives CATSGRDQETQYF.

This chain uses TRBV9 with TRBJ1-5; 11 nucleotides align to TRBD1. Germline V gene data show CDR1 as SGDLS and CDR2 as YYNGEE. The V and J ends lost 5 bases and 0 bases, in that order; junction bases with no gene match: 10. The CDR3 is made up of 18 amino acids. CDR3 nucleotide sequence: TGTGCCAGCAGACTCGGGACAGGGGGAAAGTATAGCAATCAGCCCCAGCATTTT. Amino acid sequence: CASRLGTGGKYSNQPQHF.